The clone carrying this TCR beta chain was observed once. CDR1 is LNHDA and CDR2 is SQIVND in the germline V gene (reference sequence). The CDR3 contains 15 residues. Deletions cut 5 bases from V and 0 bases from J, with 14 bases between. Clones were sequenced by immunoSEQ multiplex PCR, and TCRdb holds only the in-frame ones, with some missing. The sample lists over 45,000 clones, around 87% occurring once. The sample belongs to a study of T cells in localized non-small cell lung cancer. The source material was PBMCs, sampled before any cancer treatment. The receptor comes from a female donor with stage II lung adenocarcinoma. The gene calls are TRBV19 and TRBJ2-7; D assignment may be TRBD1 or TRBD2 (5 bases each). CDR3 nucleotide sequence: TGTGCCAGTAGTTCAGTGGCAGGGAGCTCCTACGAGCAGTACTTC. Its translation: CASSSVAGSSYEQYF.